Below are 8 T cell receptor beta chains sequenced from a single sample in a study of post-analysis software for immune sequencing data. Notes on the study in general: About 5 TRBV segments were significantly more frequent in patients than in controls. TRBV5-6, TRBV5-1 and TRBV20-1 were among these segments.

Presence of unique molecular identifiers characterized the TCR beta cDNA libraries. TCRdb reprocessed the PCR reads via MiXCR and lists one record per CDR3 protein. The profile shows roughly 800,000 distinct CDR3 sequences, about 57% of them singletons. The antigens these receptors bind are not known. Sequencing was performed on blood. These receptors were collected from a girl aged 10-17 years with multiple sclerosis.

This clonotype was found a few times. The genes are TRBV29-1 and TRBJ2-7, with no clear D. Germline V CDR1 and CDR2: SQVTM, ANQGSEA. Trimming removed 4 bases from V and 6 bases from J, with 13 bases in between. This CDR3 contains 12 residues. CDR3 DNA: TGCAGCGTTGTGCTTCTTGGGGTCGAGCAGTACTTC. Encoded protein: CSVVLLGVEQYF.

This sequence joins TRBV7-9 and TRBJ1-6; no reliable D call. The CDR3 loop spans 13 amino acids. Germline V gene data show CDR1 as SEHNR and CDR2 as FQNEAQ (reference sequence). The germline V and J ends were trimmed by 5 bases and 7 bases, with 9 bases remaining between them. The CDR3 nucleotides are TGTGCCAGCAGCGCCCCCGGCAATTCACCCCTCCACTTT. It is translated as CASSAPGNSPLHF.

The chain joins TRBV20-1 to TRBJ2-7, with TRBD2 matching over 8 bases. V shed 5 bases, J shed 4 bases, and the junction held 7 bases outside the gene matches. The germline V gene encodes CDR1 DFQATT and CDR2 SNEGSKA (reference sequence). The CDR3 covers 13 residues. The CDR3 DNA is TGCAGTGCTGGATTACTAGCGGATTACGAGCAGTACTTC. Protein sequence: CSAGLLADYEQYF.

This clonotype appeared a few times. The V gene is TRBV28, the J gene TRBJ2-7, with a weak D call TRBD2 (5 bases). Germline V CDR1 and CDR2: MDHEN, SYDVKM. V lost 6 bases and J 4 bases, leaving 19 bases between the germline ends. This CDR3 spans 15 amino acids. This chain's CDR3 is CASSPSGGSQYEQYF. The CDR3 coding sequence is TGTGCCAGCAGCCCAAGCGGTGGGAGTCAGTACGAGCAGTACTTC.

This chain connects TRBV5-1 to TRBJ1-4, with D uncertain. The V end lost 4 bases, the J end lost 0 bases, and 10 bases lay between the germline ends. Germline assignment: CDR1 SGHRS and CDR2 YFSETQ. There are 15 residues in the CDR3. Written as DNA, the CDR3 is TGCGCCAGCAGCCTCCGATCCGCAACTAATGAAAAACTGTTTTTT. Encoded protein: CASSLRSATNEKLFF.

The chain employs TRBV4-1 and TRBJ1-5, with 8 positions matching TRBD1. This CDR3 is 16 amino acids long. J gave up 1 base and V 3 bases, and 5 bases lay outside the gene matches. From germline, CDR1 is MGHRA and CDR2 YSYEKL. Here the CDR3 DNA reads TGCGCCAGCAGCCAGGAGACAGGGGCGAGCAATCAGCCCCAGCATTTT. Protein: CASSQETGASNQPQHF.

The J gene is TRBJ2-5, the V gene TRBV29-1, with D perhaps assigned TRBD1 or TRBD2 (6 bases each). Trimming cost V 6 bases and J 5 bases, with 16 bases left between them. Germline V gives CDR1 SQVTM, CDR2 ANQGSEA. CDR3 length: 13 residues. The CDR3 sequence: CSVVGWRGETQYF. The CDR3 DNA follows: TGCAGCGTCGTCGGATGGAGGGGGGAGACCCAGTACTTC.

This clonotype has just a few counts. The CDR3 region is CASSAGQGMRIYGYTF. Here the CDR3 DNA reads TGTGCCAGCAGCGCGGGACAGGGGATGAGAATCTATGGCTACACCTTC. The chain has TRBV9 and TRBJ1-2; 10 bases line up with TRBD1. The CDR3 runs 16 residues. V gave up 3 bases and J gave up 4 bases; unmatched junction bases: 9. Germline V gene data show CDR1 as SGDLS and CDR2 as YYNGEE. Filled out from reference TRBV9 and TRBJ1-2, the complete variable domain reads DSGVTQTPKHLITATGQRVTLRCSPRSGDLSVYWYQQSLDQGLQFLIQYYNGEERAKGNILERFSAQQFPDLHSELNLSSLELGDSALYFCASSAGQGMRIYGYTFGSGTRLTVV.